This T cell receptor (beta chain) is from a study of cytotoxic CD8 clonotypes in ibrutinib-treated CLL. Only in-frame clones appear in the TCRdb table, and some are missing; sequencing was by immunoSEQ multiplex PCR. The sample lists almost 250,000 clones, 70% occurring once. Of note for this clone: Its antigen is undetermined.

Genomic DNA in an amount of about 2 micrograms was extracted from cryopreserved PBMCs and used for the preparation of TCR beta libraries. The V end was cut by 1 base, the J end by 11 bases, with 20 bases between. Germline CDR1 and CDR2: SNHLY and FYNNEI. This CDR3 is 15 amino acids long. Findings of the study overall: Public clonotypes, an uncommon group, contracted or remained stable on treatment.

V gene TRBV2 combines with J gene TRBJ2-5, with D possibly called TRBD1 or TRBD2 (6 bases each). The TCR comes from a human donor with chronic lymphocytic leukemia. Sequencing was performed on PBMCs, taken after 24 months of ibrutinib treatment. CDR3 sequence (DNA): TGTGCCAGCAGTGAAGTAGCACAGGGACTGGGGGAGCAGTACTTC. Protein product: CASSEVAQGLGEQYF.